This T cell receptor beta chain appears in the sequencing data of a study of siplizumab effects on memory and regulatory T cells (dated by TCRdb to the late 2010s). Background for the entire study: The effect of the anti-CD2 antibody siplizumab on alloreactive T-cell subsets was examined in allogeneic mixed lymphocyte reactions constructed from human PBMCs.

Here is what the overall study found, with its caveats: Greater diversity appeared to be present in unstimulated naive T cells than in memory T cells, and a substantial contribution to the alloresponse seemed to be made by naive cells. No functional confirmation was obtained for the suppressive function of proliferating Tregs from siplizumab cultures. Because sequences at frequencies below about 10^-5 were poorly captured, only a minor fraction of alloreactive clones could be mapped back to unstimulated subsets. Among mappable alloreactive CD4+ clones, an average Treg-derived fraction of over 60% was observed with siplizumab, compared with less than 35% in control reactions. Siplizumab significantly lowered the cumulative frequency of alloreactive sequences that could be traced to unstimulated CD4+ memory T cells. For roughly 80-97% of proliferating CD4+ or CD8+ clones, no naive or memory phenotype could be assigned.

Library preparation employed the immunoSEQ multiplex PCR assay. The deep sequencing platform assayed roughly 10^5 TCR templates per sample. Genomic DNA extracted from sorted T cells was used for TCRbeta CDR3 sequencing. The authors processed their data as follows. The R programming language was used for clonal analysis of TCRbeta CDR3 data. Comparing unstimulated samples against CFSE-low samples taken after the reaction was how alloreactive CD4+ and CD8+ clones were defined. Regulatory or non-regulatory origin of alloreactive CD4+ clones was assigned by matching sequences to the sorted unstimulated Treg and non-Treg repertoires. Here the immuneACCESS table is served through TCRdb, limited to in-frame sequences with V and J called. Missing clones are a known gap in these copies; in checked studies unresolved V genes cover under half, and the rest lacks a known reason. V, J and clone size were drawn from that table, and D and trimming were deduced from the DNA. This sample comprises 90,000 to 120,000 clones, 92% of them detected only once. Jointly, the top ten make up around 0.7% of the sample.

The sample holds a few counts of this clone. It lacks a known antigen. Nothing much larger sits one base from this clone, and base qualities are not available. The CDR3 numbers 16 residues from cysteine through phenylalanine. The sequence is cut down to CDR3 DNA, 48 bases in frame from base 1. The germline V gene sets CDR1 to MNHEY and CDR2 to SVGAGI. At the junction V is shortened by 1 base and J by 3 bases, with 12 bases in between. TCRbeta CDR3 sequencing was performed on sorted unstimulated T cells and on proliferating T cells recovered from mixed lymphocyte reactions. Fresh whole blood from roughly 10 HLA-typed healthy donors was used to isolate PBMCs. To map where alloreactive clones came from, unstimulated CD4+ regulatory T cells were FACS-sorted.

This TCR was sampled from a human donor in good health. The chain is made from TRBV6-5 and TRBJ2-2; the D gene is not confidently resolved. Sequences were obtained from Tregs sorted from blood. The DNA sequence is TGTGCCAGCAGTTACTATCGTGTAGAGTACACCGGGGAGCTGTTTTTT. It encodes CASSYYRVEYTGELFF.